Listed below are T cell receptor beta chains from one sample, sequenced in a study of blood T cell repertoires in COVID-19. Clones were sequenced by immunoSEQ multiplex PCR, and TCRdb holds only the in-frame ones, with some missing. This table has fewer than 200,000 clones, 80% to 85% appearing once. The sequencing sample was made of peripheral blood. Source of these receptors: a man between 65 and 79 years old with active or convalescent COVID-19. The CDR3 runs from the conserved cysteine through the conserved F or W. Each record gives: V gene, J gene, CDR3 protein.

v_call: TRBV7-6
j_call: TRBJ1-1
cdr3_aa: CASRLRGNTEAFF

v_call: TRBV6-5
j_call: TRBJ1-5
cdr3_aa: CASSPGWVNQPQHF

v_call: TRBV12-3/TRBV12-4
j_call: TRBJ1-1
cdr3_aa: CASSLQGATEAFF

v_call: TRBV9
j_call: TRBJ2-1
cdr3_aa: CASSAAGTGLYNEQFF

v_call: TRBV5-1
j_call: TRBJ2-2
cdr3_aa: CASSFLAGDTGELFF

v_call: TRBV27
j_call: TRBJ1-2
cdr3_aa: CASSLEANYGYTF

v_call: TRBV5-1
j_call: TRBJ2-1
cdr3_aa: CASSLRTSGGTYNEQFF

v_call: TRBV28
j_call: TRBJ1-2
cdr3_aa: CASSPTGGLNGYTF

v_call: TRBV7-2
j_call: TRBJ2-2
cdr3_aa: CASGPGGVGTGELFF

v_call: TRBV3-1/TRBV3-2
j_call: TRBJ2-2
cdr3_aa: CASSLTDTGELFF

v_call: TRBV5-1
j_call: TRBJ2-7
cdr3_aa: CASSLGLAGVFSYEQYF

v_call: TRBV18
j_call: TRBJ1-2
cdr3_aa: CASSPPNRQVLNYGYTF

v_call: TRBV30
j_call: TRBJ1-5
cdr3_aa: CAWSPQGIRSQPQHF

v_call: TRBV5-1
j_call: TRBJ1-2
cdr3_aa: CASSLVGGTFHGYTF

v_call: TRBV9
j_call: TRBJ1-5
cdr3_aa: CASSATPTGAQPQHF

v_call: TRBV6-2/TRBV6-3
j_call: TRBJ1-5
cdr3_aa: CASSWVGGQQNQPQHF

v_call: TRBV7-6
j_call: TRBJ2-3
cdr3_aa: CASSFGGGTDTQYF

v_call: TRBV9
j_call: TRBJ2-5
cdr3_aa: CASSPFTGSQETQYF

v_call: TRBV18
j_call: TRBJ1-1
cdr3_aa: CASSAGGVTVNTEAFF

v_call: TRBV6-2/TRBV6-3
j_call: TRBJ2-3
cdr3_aa: CASSYGPTRGTDTQYF

v_call: TRBV18
j_call: TRBJ1-3
cdr3_aa: CASSPTGEAGNTIYF

v_call: TRBV24-1
j_call: TRBJ1-2
cdr3_aa: CATSAGAGYGYTF

v_call: TRBV11-2
j_call: TRBJ2-4
cdr3_aa: CASSLSPVAQNIQYF

v_call: TRBV6-5
j_call: TRBJ1-1
cdr3_aa: CASSRQGRGTEAFF

v_call: TRBV25-1
j_call: TRBJ1-5
cdr3_aa: CASSPGTGLSNQPQHF

v_call: TRBV7-2
j_call: TRBJ2-1
cdr3_aa: CASSSPGLAVLNEQFF

v_call: TRBV18
j_call: TRBJ2-7
cdr3_aa: CASSPTGETYEQYF

v_call: TRBV27
j_call: TRBJ2-3
cdr3_aa: CASSVTPASGVADTQYF

v_call: TRBV5-6
j_call: TRBJ2-5
cdr3_aa: CASSFLETQYF

v_call: TRBV7-2
j_call: TRBJ1-2
cdr3_aa: CASSPYQGASGYTF

v_call: TRBV2
j_call: TRBJ1-2
cdr3_aa: CASSQGDRTYNYGYTF

v_call: TRBV19
j_call: TRBJ2-3
cdr3_aa: CASSEDRLSTDTQYF

v_call: TRBV27
j_call: TRBJ2-3
cdr3_aa: CASSPPGTDTQYF

v_call: TRBV5-1
j_call: TRBJ2-3
cdr3_aa: CASSTERGGGTDTQYF

v_call: TRBV2
j_call: TRBJ1-6
cdr3_aa: CASSEDAAGVRSPLHF

v_call: TRBV6-5
j_call: TRBJ1-2
cdr3_aa: CASKPGPPGGYTF

v_call: TRBV29-1
j_call: TRBJ1-2
cdr3_aa: CSVEGGLPRGYTF

v_call: TRBV6-2/TRBV6-3
j_call: TRBJ1-2
cdr3_aa: CASSLRPGQDFGYTF

v_call: TRBV6-5
j_call: TRBJ2-1
cdr3_aa: CASSYWGHRAYNEQFF

v_call: TRBV18
j_call: TRBJ1-5
cdr3_aa: CASSPPVTGRNQPQHF

v_call: TRBV27
j_call: TRBJ1-5
cdr3_aa: CASSLTPLVGEEQPQHF

v_call: TRBV19
j_call: TRBJ1-2
cdr3_aa: CATAEQGPYGYTF

v_call: TRBV2
j_call: TRBJ2-7
cdr3_aa: CASRGGQQYF

v_call: TRBV27
j_call: TRBJ2-7
cdr3_aa: CASSLFMSYEQYF

v_call: TRBV7-9
j_call: TRBJ2-1
cdr3_aa: CASSLGQGISSDHEQFF